These 5 T cell receptor beta chains were sequenced from one sample in a study of blood T cells in healthy people across ages. The authors ran a second PCR of 7 to 11 cycles using a sample-barcoded 5' primer and a J-beta primer mix. MiXCR, applied by TCRdb to the 5' RACE reads, yields one record per CDR3 protein. The sample includes about 1.4 million distinct CDR3 sequences, roughly 59% of them seen just once. The sample taken for sequencing was blood. These receptors originate from a man younger than 35 in good health.

The chain carries TRBV4-1 and TRBJ2-7, with D maybe TRBD2 (6 bases). CDR3 length: 14 residues. CDR1 and CDR2 (germline): MGHRA, YSYEKL. The germline V and J ends were trimmed by 5 bases and 3 bases, with 14 bases remaining between them. CDR3 region: CASSYRDSLYEQYF. The DNA for the CDR3 is TGCGCCAGCAGCTACCGGGACTCGCTCTACGAGCAGTACTTC.

V usage is TRBV29-1 and J usage is TRBJ2-5; D may match TRBD1 or TRBD2 (6 bases each). Germline V gene lookup returns CDR1 SQVTM and CDR2 ANQGSEA. The CDR3 runs to 15 residues. The germline V and J ends were trimmed by 6 bases and 5 bases, with 22 bases remaining between them. Here the CDR3 DNA reads TGCAGCGTCAATGGGGGGCAGTCCCAAGGGGAGACCCAGTACTTC. This translates into CSVNGGQSQGETQYF.

A few counts support this clonotype. The V gene is TRBV20-1, the J gene TRBJ2-1; the match to TRBD2 covers 12 bases. Germline assignment: CDR1 DFQATT and CDR2 SNEGSKA (reference sequence). V gave up 6 bases and J gave up 1 base; unmatched junction bases: 7. CDR3 size: 16 residues. CDR3 sequence: CSASRLAGGSYNEQFF. CDR3 bases: TGCAGTGCGAGTAGGCTAGCGGGAGGGTCCTACAATGAGCAGTTCTTC.

The rearrangement uses TRBV7-2 and TRBJ1-2; 8 bases line up with TRBD1. The J segment lost 0 bases and the V segment lost 1 base, leaving 4 bases of the junction unmatched. CDR3 length equals 16 residues. In germline, CDR1 is SGHTA, CDR2 FQGNSA. DNA for the CDR3: TGTGCCAGCAGCTTAGGGGACAGGAGAGCTAACTATGGCTACACCTTC. Translation gives CASSLGDRRANYGYTF.

This clonotype occurred a few times. CDR3: CASSSLRGATQETQYF. The DNA of the CDR3 is TGTGCCAGCAGCTCACTCCGAGGAGCCACGCAAGAGACCCAGTACTTC. The chain recombines TRBV12-3 or TRBV12-4 with TRBJ2-5; D not certain. The CDR3 consists of 16 residues. The ends were cut back, 6 bases at V and 2 bases at J, with 19 bases in the middle.